The clone carrying this T cell receptor (beta chain) showed up just once. The data belong to a study of blood T cell repertoires in COVID-19. Study context: The United States, Italy and Spain supplied acute and convalescent COVID-19 samples. Sources were T cells, B-cell-depleted T cells, or PBMCs; the material itself was cDNA or gDNA.

As handled by the study authors: By means of reference gene primer amplification, nucleated cell counts were estimated. This table comes from immunoSEQ multiplex PCR, and its TCRdb copy is limited to in-frame clones, with some not included. That table is the source of V, J and clone size, and D and trimming were worked out from the DNA. The table has fewer than 250,000 clones, about nine tenths seen once; the top ten hold around 2.9%. The CDR3 consists of 15 residues. Germline trimming cut 3 bases from V and 5 bases from J; bases unmatched to any gene: 9. Germline CDR1 and CDR2: LGHNA and YNFKEQ. The receptor comes from a woman aged 55-69 years with acute or convalescent COVID-19. Specimen: peripheral blood. The chain carries TRBV4-2 and TRBJ2-5; 7 nucleotides agree with TRBD1. DNA of the CDR3: TGTGCCAGCAGCCATCCGACAGGGTCGGCGGAGACCCAGTACTTC. Protein: CASSHPTGSAETQYF.